The 22 T cell receptor beta chains reported below all come from one sample, sequenced in a study of tumor-infiltrating lymphocytes in primary liver carcinoma. Constant-region priming of around 490 ng total RNA yielded TCR beta cDNA. Libraries covering TCR beta were generated through three nested multiplex PCR rounds (using a slightly modified ARM-PCR). Both of the initial two PCR rounds ran for 10 cycles and employed TRBV1-TRBV30 forward primers alongside a C-beta reverse primer. TCRdb passed the multiplex PCR reads through MiXCR, listing each CDR3 protein once. Of tens of thousands of distinct CDR3 sequences listed, roughly 69% are singletons. The approximately 17-34 mg bulk tissue piece was not sorted before simultaneous RNA and DNA extraction. Sequencing was performed on liver tumor tissue from sampling region 4. Subset specified: tumor region T4, right-lateral pole. All receptors come from a man aged 35 to 55 with primary liver carcinoma and hepatitis B virus infection.

Of note for this clonotype: It may be a read error: a sequence one base away is much more abundant. The chain links TRBV5-1 to TRBJ2-7; 10 nucleotides agree with TRBD2. The CDR3 totals 16 residues. The trim removed 4 bases at V and 4 bases at J, leaving 11 bases unmatched. CDR1 and CDR2 from the germline V gene are SGHRS and YFSETQ. The CDR3 is CASSPRTSGQGYEQYF. The CDR3 region has the DNA TGCGCCAGCAGCCCTAGGACTAGCGGTCAAGGTTACGAGCAGTACTTC.

This clonotype was picked up many times. The chain links TRBV29-1 to TRBJ2-3; 11 bases map to TRBD1. Germline V CDR1 and CDR2: SQVTM, ANQGSEA. V gave up 6 bases and J gave up 6 bases; unmatched junction bases: 8. The CDR3 extends over 14 amino acids. The CDR3 DNA reads TGCAGCGTCCCCGGACAGGGGGCCCTCGATACGCAGTATTTT. Translated, it gives CSVPGQGALDTQYF.

For this clonotype: It is likely a read error, because the conserved phenylalanine at the end of the CDR3 is missing. This chain uses TRBV29-1 with TRBJ2-3; 7 nucleotides align to TRBD2. The CDR3 runs to 16 residues. The J segment lost 4 bases and the V segment lost 6 bases, leaving 16 bases of the junction unmatched. Germline CDR1 reads SQVTM; CDR2 reads ANQGSEA. As DNA, the CDR3 is TGCAGCGTGAAACCCGTTAGTGGGAGGGAGCCAGATACGCAGTATTCT. Residues: CSVKPVSGREPDTQYS.

In regard to this clonotype: One junction end does not reproduce the germline sequence, and a read error may be involved. The chain links TRBV12-3 or TRBV12-4 to TRBJ2-7; either TRBD1 or TRBD2 may supply D (5 bases each). This CDR3 comprises 12 residues. The DNA of the CDR3 is TGTGCCAGCAGTATCGGGGCCTACGAGCATTACTTC. Protein sequence: CASSIGAYEHYF.

About this clonotype: This is likely a read error, given that the CDR3 carries no conserved phenylalanine or tryptophan at its end. The chain uses TRBV28 and TRBJ1-1, with TRBD1 matching 8 bases. The CDR3 totals 14 residues. Germline V gene sequence: CDR1 MDHEN, CDR2 SYDVKM. CDR3 coding DNA: TGTGCTAGCAGTTCCCCGACAGGGGCCACTGAAGCTTTCTCT. Translated: CASSSPTGATEAFS.

This chain joins TRBV19 and TRBJ2-6; TRBD1 agrees at 7 bases. Germline V gives CDR1 LNHDA, CDR2 SQIVND (reference sequence). The V and J ends lost 8 bases and 4 bases, in that order; junction bases with no gene match: 11. The length of the CDR3 is 16 residues. In nucleotides, the CDR3 is TGTGCCAGTTCGTCCCCAGGGGGAAGGGGGGCCAACGTCCTGACTTTC. It specifies CASSSPGGRGANVLTF.

This clonotype appeared a single time. This could be a read error, since a much larger clone is one nucleotide away. V usage is TRBV7-9 and J usage is TRBJ2-5; D is ambiguous. From germline, CDR1 is SEHNR and CDR2 FQNEAQ (reference sequence). This CDR3 has 14 amino acids. Between the trimmed V and J ends, which lost 8 bases and 0 bases, there was a span of 13 bases. Written as DNA, the CDR3 is TGTGCCAGCTGGATCAACGCTCACCAAGAGACCCAGTACTTC. Translation: CASWINAHQETQYF.

As for this clonotype: This may be a read error: a much more frequent sequence differs by one nucleotide. J is TRBJ2-1 and V is TRBV5-4; TRBD2 matches 7 bases. The CDR3 runs 15 residues. Germline trimming cut 3 bases from V and 6 bases from J; bases unmatched to any gene: 9. From germline, CDR1 is SGHNT and CDR2 YYREEE (reference sequence). DNA of the CDR3: TGTGCCAGCAGCTCTTTGGGAGGGGTCTGCAATGAGCAGTTCTTC. This translates into CASSSLGGVCNEQFF.

Regarding this clonotype: This CDR3 fails to terminate in the conserved phenylalanine or tryptophan, so it likely reflects a read error. It is unclear where the CDR3 begins or ends on the DNA, so no DNA is shown, and the CDR3 is as TCRdb lists it. CDR3 protein: CASSSSGGGSNTRYL. The chain carries TRBV11-3 and TRBJ2-3; TRBD2 is taken as the D call from the table, unchecked against the DNA. The CDR3 is 15 residues long, counting both termini. Germline V gene sequence: CDR1 SGHNT, CDR2 YENEEA.

As concerns this clonotype: An end of the junction does not agree with germline; a read error may underlie this. This sequence joins TRBV5-1 and TRBJ1-1; 9 bases are shared with TRBD1. The germline gives CDR1 SGHRS, CDR2 YFSETQ. This CDR3 spans 14 amino acids. CDR3 sequence (DNA): TGCACCAGCACCCTACAGGGGGCGAACACCGAAGCTTTCTTT. Translated, it gives CTSTLQGANTEAFF.

This clonotype was counted ten times or more. A much larger clone differs from this one at a single base, so this may be a read error. The CDR3 is CASSYPPGPPGAQYF. The CDR3 nucleotides are TGTGCCAGCAGTTACCCTCCTGGGCCGCCGGGGGCCCAGTACTTC. This chain joins TRBV6-2 or TRBV6-3 and TRBJ2-5; tentative D call: TRBD2 (6 bases). The CDR3 is 15 amino acids. The V and J ends lost 2 bases and 9 bases respectively, with 19 bases between them. Germline CDR1 is MNHEY and CDR2 is SVGEGT.

This clonotype was seen at least ten times. This chain joins TRBV10-3 and TRBJ2-5; D ambiguous. CDR1 is ENHRY and CDR2 is SYGVKD in the germline V gene. The CDR3 runs 14 residues. V lost 0 bases to trimming and J lost 1 base, with 6 bases between them. The CDR3 spells CAISESYGQETQYF. The CDR3 DNA sequence: TGTGCCATCAGTGAGTCGTACGGCCAAGAGACCCAGTACTTC.

With regard to this clonotype: A much larger clone differs by one base, so this may be a read error. V usage is TRBV7-9 and J usage is TRBJ1-1; D might be TRBD1 (5 bases). The V gene's germline CDR1 is SEHNR and CDR2 FQNEAQ (reference sequence). The V and J ends lost 6 bases and 6 bases respectively, with 11 bases between them. The CDR3 runs 12 residues. The CDR3 loop reads CASSQRGAEAFF. The CDR3 DNA sequence: TGTGCCAGCAGTCAAAGAGGGGCTGAAGCTTTCTTT.

The chain uses TRBV7-3 and TRBJ2-6, with 10 bases that match TRBD2. The CDR3 spans 19 residues. From germline, CDR1 is SGHTA and CDR2 FQGTGA. Trimming removed 1 base from V and 3 bases from J; junction bases left unmatched: 9. The chain's CDR3 is CASSLRGGLASYGANVLTF. CDR3 DNA sequence: TGTGCCAGCAGCTTAAGGGGGGGACTAGCGTCGTATGGGGCCAACGTCCTGACTTTC.

The count of this clonotype is one. The genes are TRBV12-3 or TRBV12-4 and TRBJ1-1; a possible D gene is TRBD1 (5 bases). CDR3 length equals 13 residues. Trimming stripped 7 bases from V and 7 bases from J, with 16 bases between. In DNA form, the CDR3 reads TGTGCCAGCAATGAGGGGCAATCGAGTGAAGCTTTCTTT. This gives the protein CASNEGQSSEAFF.

The chain has TRBV5-6 and TRBJ2-1, with D perhaps given as TRBD1 or TRBD2 (5 bases each). CDR3 length equals 18 residues. Germline V gene lookup returns CDR1 SGHDT and CDR2 YYEEEE. V lost 0 bases and J 8 bases, leaving 24 bases between the germline ends. The CDR3 sequence is CASSLAGTARQFVDEQFF. CDR3 DNA sequence: TGTGCCAGCAGCTTGGCCGGGACCGCGCGCCAATTCGTCGATGAGCAGTTCTTC.

This clonotype was observed at least ten times. V gene TRBV28 combines with J gene TRBJ2-7, with D possibly being TRBD1 or TRBD2 (5 bases each). Germline CDR1 and CDR2: MDHEN and SYDVKM. This CDR3 is 12 amino acids long. V gave up 5 bases and J gave up 5 bases, with 10 bases separating them. CDR3 DNA: TGTGCCAGCAGTCCACGAGGGGACGAGCAGTACTTC. Residues: CASSPRGDEQYF.

Points on this clonotype: One end of the junction is discordant with germline, which a read error may explain. The V call is TRBV11-2, the J call TRBJ2-1; D might be TRBD2 (6 bases). Per germline, CDR1 SGHAT and CDR2 FQNNGV. The CDR3 runs 16 residues. The CDR3 DNA is TGTGCCAGCGGCTTGCGACTAGTGGGAGATTTCAATGAGCAGTTCTTC. Translated, it gives CASGLRLVGDFNEQFF.

V gene TRBV7-8 combines with J gene TRBJ1-6; maybe TRBD1 (6 bases). The CDR3 runs to 16 residues. Per the germline V gene, CDR1 is SGHVS and CDR2 is FQNEAQ. CDR3 loop: CVGSLGRQENNSPLHF. CDR3 DNA sequence: TGTGTCGGCAGCTTAGGTCGACAGGAGAATAATTCACCCCTCCACTTT.

The V gene is TRBV6-5, the J gene TRBJ1-3, with a possible D match to TRBD1 (5 bases). Germline values: CDR1 MNHEY, CDR2 SVGAGI. V lost 4 bases and J 6 bases, leaving 22 bases between the germline ends. The CDR3 has 17 residues. The CDR3, as DNA: TGTGCCAGCAGTTTCATAGGACATGGGAAAGATGTAAACACCATATATTTT. It specifies CASSFIGHGKDVNTIYF.

This clonotype was seen more than once but under ten times. This may be a read error, as it is one base from a much larger clone. The chain combines TRBV28 with TRBJ1-1; D is unresolved. The CDR3 has 12 amino acids. CDR1 is MDHEN and CDR2 is SYDVKM in the germline V gene. V lost 8 bases and J 3 bases, leaving 10 bases between the germline ends. CDR3 residues: CASLEGYTEAFF. For the CDR3, the DNA is TGTGCCAGCCTGGAGGGCTACACTGAAGCTTTCTTT. Filled out from reference TRBV28 and TRBJ1-1, the complete variable domain reads DVKVTQSSRYLVKRTGEKVFLECVQDMDHENMFWYRQDPGLGLRLIYFSYDVKMKEKGDIPEGYSVSREKKERFSLILESASTNQTSMYLCASLEGYTEAFFGQGTRLTVV.

Concerning this clonotype: A read error may produce the germline difference seen at one junction end. The rearrangement joins TRBV29-1 to TRBJ2-7; 7 bases match TRBD2. This CDR3 is 12 amino acids long. The V gene's germline CDR1 is SQVTM and CDR2 ANQGSEA. The CDR3 spells CSPVGGSYDQHF. In DNA form, the CDR3 reads TGTAGCCCCGTGGGGGGGTCCTACGACCAGCACTTC.